The clone carrying this TCR beta chain was detected many times. This entry is derived from a study of spatial heterogeneity in lung cancer. For the study at large: The donor population consisted of approximately 79 patients with untreated, early-stage non-small cell lung cancer.

CDR1 is MNHEY and CDR2 is SMNVEV in the germline V gene (reference sequence). Trimming left V 5 bases short and J 1 base short, with 12 bases between. CDR3 length: 14 amino acids. Time point meaning: blood at routine non-recurrence follow-up after resection. The authors sequenced whole RNA from tumor, nontumor lung or frozen PBMC without sorting. Each molecule of TCR cDNA was tagged with one unique molecular identifier. MiXCR, applied by TCRdb to the 5' RACE reads, yields one record per CDR3 protein. The sample contains around 110,000 distinct CDR3 sequences, less than 15% of which appear only once. This receptor was taken from a male donor with early-stage non-small cell lung cancer. This chain links TRBV27 with TRBJ2-7; no firm D call. The specimen comprised PBMCs, sampled at follow-up. In DNA, the CDR3 is TGTGCCAGCAGTCGCTTGGGCGGATCCTACGAGCAGTACTTC. Protein sequence: CASSRLGGSYEQYF.